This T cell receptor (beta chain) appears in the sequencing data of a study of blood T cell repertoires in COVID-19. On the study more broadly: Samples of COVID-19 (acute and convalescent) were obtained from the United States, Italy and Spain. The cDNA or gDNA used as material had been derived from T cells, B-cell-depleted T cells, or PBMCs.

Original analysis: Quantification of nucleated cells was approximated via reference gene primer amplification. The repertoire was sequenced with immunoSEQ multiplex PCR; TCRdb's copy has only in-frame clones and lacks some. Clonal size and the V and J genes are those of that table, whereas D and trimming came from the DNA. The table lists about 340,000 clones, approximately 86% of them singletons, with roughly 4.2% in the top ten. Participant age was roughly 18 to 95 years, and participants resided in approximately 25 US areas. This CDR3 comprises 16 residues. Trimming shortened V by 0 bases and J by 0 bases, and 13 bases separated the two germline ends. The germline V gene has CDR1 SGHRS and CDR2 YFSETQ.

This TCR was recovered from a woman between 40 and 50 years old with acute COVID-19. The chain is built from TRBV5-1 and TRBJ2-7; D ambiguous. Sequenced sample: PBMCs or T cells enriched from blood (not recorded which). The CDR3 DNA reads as TGCGCCAGCAGCTTGGAAGCCAGGTCAAGCTCCTACGAGCAGTACTTC. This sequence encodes CASSLEARSSSYEQYF.